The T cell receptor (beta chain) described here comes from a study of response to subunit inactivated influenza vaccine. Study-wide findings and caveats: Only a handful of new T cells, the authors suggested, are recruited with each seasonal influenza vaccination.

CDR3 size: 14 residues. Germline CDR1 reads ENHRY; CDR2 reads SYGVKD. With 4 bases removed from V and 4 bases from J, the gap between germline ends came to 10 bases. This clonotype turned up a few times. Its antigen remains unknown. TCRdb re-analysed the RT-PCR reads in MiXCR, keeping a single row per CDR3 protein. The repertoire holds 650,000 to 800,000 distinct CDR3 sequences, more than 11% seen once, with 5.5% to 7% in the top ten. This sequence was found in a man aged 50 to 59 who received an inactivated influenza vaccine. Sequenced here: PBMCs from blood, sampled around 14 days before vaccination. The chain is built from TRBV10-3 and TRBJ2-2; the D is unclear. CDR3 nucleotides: TGTGCCATCAGTGCCATAGAATTCACCGGGGAGCTGTTTTTT. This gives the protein CAISAIEFTGELFF.